The following is a T cell receptor (beta chain) sequence with its context. What it recognizes is unknown. Method: immunoSEQ multiplex PCR; TCRdb's copy keeps in-frame clones and lacks some. This table has roughly 80,000 clones, around 86% appearing once. This sample stems from a study of OX40 agonist ivuxolimab in advanced cancers. At the level of the study: Treatment of patients was with ivuxolimab, an agonistic anti-OX40 (CD134) antibody. Partial responses were achieved by three patients, of whom one had hepatocellular carcinoma and two had cutaneous melanoma.

Findings and caveats of the study: The work left the antigen specificity of expanded peripheral T cells undetermined. At 0.1-3.0 mg/kg, partial responders had clonal expansion among the lowest observed.

The receptor was isolated from an adult with an advanced solid tumor such as melanoma, head and neck, liver or kidney cancer. The sample in question was CD4+ or CD8+ T cells sorted from blood, obtained in a trial of the OX40 agonist ivuxolimab.

The CDR3 nucleotides are TGTGCCAGCAGCGAGAGGACAGGGCCTAATGAAAAACTGTTTTTT. As protein: CASSERTGPNEKLFF. The chain recombines TRBV5-4 with TRBJ1-4, with 8 positions matching TRBD1. The germline V gene encodes CDR1 SGHNT and CDR2 YYREEE (reference sequence). The junction had 5 bases not matched to a gene; V was cut back by 4 bases and J by 3 bases. This CDR3 has 15 residues. The full variable domain, in which reference TRBV5-4 and TRBJ1-4 provide the parts outside the CDR3, is ETGVTQSPTHLIKTRGQQVTLRCSSQSGHNTVSWYQQALGQGPQFIFQYYREEENGRGNFPPRFSGLQFPNYSSELNVNALELDDSALYLCASSERTGPNEKLFFGSGTQLSVL.